These 27 T cell receptor beta chains were sequenced from one sample in a study of T cells after yellow fever vaccination. One entry per CDR3 protein, called by TCRdb with MiXCR from the 5' RACE reads. The sample has under 200,000 distinct CDR3 sequences; around 10% are singletons. The specimen comprised CD8+ T cells sorted from PBMCs, sampled 15 days after the yellow fever booster vaccination. These receptors originate from a man aged 18-30 years who received the YFV17D yellow fever vaccine.

V is TRBV15 and J is TRBJ2-6; D is unresolved. V was clipped by 0 bases and J by 2 bases, with 8 bases between them. Germline V CDR1 and CDR2: LNHNV, YYDKDF (reference sequence). The CDR3 has 16 amino acids. CDR3 residues: CATSRDLTAGANVLTF. The CDR3 region has the DNA TGTGCCACCAGCAGAGATCTGACTGCTGGGGCCAACGTCCTGACTTTC.

This clonotype was found a few times. This chain's CDR3 is CASSLGTAFNSPLHF. The CDR3 DNA sequence: TGTGCCAGCAGCTTAGGGACAGCATTTAATTCACCCCTCCACTTT. This sequence joins TRBV11-2 and TRBJ1-6, with a weak D call TRBD1 (6 bases). With 1 base removed from V and 6 bases from J, the gap between germline ends came to 10 bases. CDR3 size: 15 residues. CDR1 and CDR2 from the germline V gene are SGHAT and FQNNGV. Using reference TRBV11-2 and TRBJ1-6 for the parts outside the CDR3, the full variable domain is EAGVAQSPRYKIIEKRQSVAFWCNPISGHATLYWYQQILGQGPKLLIQFQNNGVVDDSQLPKDRFSAERLKGVDSTLKIQPAKLEDSAVYLCASSLGTAFNSPLHFGNGTRLTVT.

This clonotype has more than one count but fewer than ten. The chain is built from TRBV7-6 and TRBJ1-6; TRBD1 aligns across 7 bases. The V gene's germline CDR1 is SGHVS and CDR2 FNYEAQ. J gave up 7 bases and V 8 bases, and 5 bases lay outside the gene matches. The length of the CDR3 is 13 residues. The DNA for the CDR3 is TGTGCCAGCGGGCCGGGACAGAATTCACCCCTCCACTTT. Protein sequence: CASGPGQNSPLHF.

This chain connects TRBV9 to TRBJ2-1; perhaps TRBD2 as D (6 bases). The CDR3 length is 14 residues. Between the trimmed V and J ends, which lost 3 bases and 7 bases, there was a span of 14 bases. Germline V gives CDR1 SGDLS, CDR2 YYNGEE. Here the CDR3 reads CASSASRAGNEQFF. The CDR3, as DNA: TGTGCCAGCAGCGCCAGCCGGGCGGGGAATGAGCAGTTCTTC.

This clonotype was observed a few times. The chain joins TRBV12-3 or TRBV12-4 to TRBJ1-5; possibly TRBD1 for D (6 bases). The CDR3 runs 14 residues. Trimming removed 7 bases from V and 7 bases from J, with 17 bases in between. The CDR3 DNA follows: TGTGCCAGCACTAACGGCAGGGGTGAACAGCCCCAGCATTTT. Translated: CASTNGRGEQPQHF.

This clonotype was observed a handful of times. The chain joins TRBV10-3 to TRBJ2-1; 10 bases fit TRBD2. Germline V gene sequence: CDR1 ENHRY, CDR2 SYGVKD. V lost 4 bases, J lost 5 bases, and 2 bases stayed unmatched. The length of the CDR3 is 14 residues. The CDR3 spells CAISGTSGDNEQFF. The CDR3, as DNA: TGTGCCATCAGTGGGACTAGCGGAGACAATGAGCAGTTCTTC.

This clonotype was found a few times. The chain employs TRBV29-1 and TRBJ2-2, with D maybe TRBD1 (6 bases). The V gene's germline CDR1 is SQVTM and CDR2 ANQGSEA. Trimming stripped 5 bases from V and 1 base from J, with 17 bases between. The CDR3 length is 16 residues. CDR3 sequence: CSVQVAGEKNTGELFF. The CDR3 bases are TGCAGCGTTCAGGTGGCAGGGGAAAAGAACACCGGGGAGCTGTTTTTT.

The V gene is TRBV5-6, the J gene TRBJ2-4; 15 nucleotides line up with TRBD2. The CDR3 covers 16 residues. With 2 bases clipped from V and 8 bases from J, the junction kept 5 bases outside the gene matches. Germline V gene sequence: CDR1 SGHDT, CDR2 YYEEEE. This CDR3 is CASSLRGLAGGDIQYF. The CDR3 region has the DNA TGTGCCAGCAGCTTACGAGGACTAGCGGGGGGGGACATTCAGTACTTC. The entire variable domain, with the rest obtained from reference TRBV5-6 and TRBJ2-4, is as follows: DAGVTQSPTHLIKTRGQQVTLRCSPKSGHDTVSWYQQALGQGPQFIFQYYEEEERQRGNFPDRFSGHQFPNYSSELNVNALLLGDSALYLCASSLRGLAGGDIQYFGAGTRLSVL.

This clonotype was picked up a small number of times. One junction end does not reproduce the germline sequence, and a read error may be involved. V and J are TRBV7-7 and TRBJ2-1; D gene ambiguous. Germline CDR1 is SSHAT and CDR2 is FNYEAQ (reference sequence). The CDR3 has 15 residues. The CDR3 loop is CASSPQLGTYNEQFF. As DNA, the CDR3 is TGTGCTAGCAGCCCCCAGTTAGGCACCTACAATGAGCAGTTCTTC.

The J gene is TRBJ2-4, the V gene TRBV7-3, with 7 bases identical to TRBD2. Per the germline V gene, CDR1 is SGHTA and CDR2 is FQGTGA. The CDR3 loop spans 14 amino acids. With V trimmed by 4 bases and J by 7 bases, 7 bases remained unmatched. This CDR3 reads CASSSPGLDNIQYF. CDR3 coding DNA: TGTGCCAGCAGCTCCCCTGGACTAGATAACATTCAGTACTTC.

This sequence joins TRBV9 and TRBJ2-2; D gene ambiguous. V lost 0 bases and J lost 1, with 7 bases in between. Germline V gene sequence: CDR1 SGDLS, CDR2 YYNGEE. There are 15 residues in the CDR3. CDR3 DNA sequence: TGTGCCAGCAGCGTAGCTGCGGAGAACACCGGGGAGCTGTTTTTT. Translated, it gives CASSVAAENTGELFF.

This clonotype was seen a handful of times. The chain couples TRBV6-1 to TRBJ2-1, with 7 bases fitting TRBD2. The CDR3 consists of 15 residues. J gave up 4 bases and V 2 bases, and 5 bases lay outside the gene matches. Germline V gene lookup returns CDR1 MNHNS and CDR2 SASEGT. CDR3 residues: CASSELAGDYNEQFF. In DNA, the CDR3 is TGTGCCAGCAGTGAATTAGCGGGCGATTACAATGAGCAGTTCTTC.

This rearrangement joins TRBV18 to TRBJ2-3; D not resolved. CDR1 KGHSH and CDR2 LQKENI come from the germline V gene. CDR3 length: 16 amino acids. The V end was cut by 1 base, the J end by 0 bases, with 11 bases between. The CDR3 region has the DNA TGTGCCAGCTCACCACGATACTCCTCTAGCACAGATACGCAGTATTTT. It specifies CASSPRYSSSTDTQYF. The variable domain in full, with the rest retrieved from reference TRBV18 and TRBJ2-3, is NAGVMQNPRHLVRRRGQEARLRCSPMKGHSHVYWYRQLPEEGLKFMVYLQKENIIDESGMPKERFSAEFPKEGPSILRIQQVVRGDSAAYFCASSPRYSSSTDTQYFGPGTRLTVL.

Many counts were recorded for this clonotype. The chain carries TRBV12-3 or TRBV12-4 and TRBJ2-7, with a weak D call TRBD1 (6 bases). This CDR3 comprises 13 residues. The V end lost 4 bases, the J end lost 2 bases, and 9 bases lay between the germline ends. CDR3 residues: CASSSGQTYEQYV. The CDR3 nucleotides are TGTGCCAGCAGTTCCGGACAGACCTACGAGCAGTACGTC.

This clonotype has just a few counts. J is TRBJ2-7 and V is TRBV6-1; the match to TRBD1 covers 7 bases. In germline, CDR1 is MNHNS, CDR2 SASEGT. The CDR3 loop spans 13 amino acids. J lost 2 bases, V lost 7 bases, and 5 bases had no gene match. CDR3 loop: CASKGTEAYEQYF. The CDR3 region has the DNA TGTGCCAGCAAAGGGACAGAAGCCTACGAGCAGTACTTC.

This clonotype was detected a few times. The genes are TRBV6-2 or TRBV6-3 and TRBJ2-5; D tentatively fits TRBD1 or TRBD2 (6 bases each). The CDR3 consists of 15 residues. Germline loops: CDR1 MNHEY, CDR2 SVGEGT. V was clipped by 2 bases and J by 4 bases, with 14 bases between them. CDR3 in amino acids: CASSYEGGRGETQYF. In nucleotides, the CDR3 is TGTGCCAGCAGTTACGAGGGGGGCCGCGGAGAGACCCAGTACTTC.

The V gene is TRBV7-9, the J gene TRBJ1-1; possibly TRBD1 for D (5 bases). V lost 8 bases, J lost 3 bases, and 22 bases lay in between. The germline V gene has CDR1 SEHNR and CDR2 FQNEAQ (reference sequence). The CDR3 length is 16 residues. This CDR3 is CASGRVWEEGDTEAFF. CDR3 DNA sequence: TGTGCCAGCGGCAGGGTTTGGGAAGAAGGAGACACTGAAGCTTTCTTT.

The table lists this clonotype with many counts. The chain links TRBV5-4 to TRBJ1-1, with no clear D. Between the trimmed V and J ends, which lost 5 bases and 6 bases, there was a span of 11 bases. Germline CDR1 and CDR2: SGHNT and YYREEE (reference sequence). The CDR3 extends over 12 amino acids. The CDR3 reads CASRAETSEAFF. The CDR3 nucleotides read TGTGCCAGCAGGGCTGAGACCTCTGAAGCTTTCTTT.

The CDR3 region has the DNA TGCGCCAGCAGCTTGAAGCGGGACCCGGGACAGCATCCTTACTCCTACGAGCAGTACTTC. This sequence encodes CASSLKRDPGQHPYSYEQYF. The chain carries TRBV5-1 and TRBJ2-7; D possibly matches TRBD1 or TRBD2 (7 bases each). The CDR3 totals 20 residues. The germline V gene has CDR1 SGHRS and CDR2 YFSETQ. Trimming took 1 base from V and 0 from J, leaving 26 bases between them.

The rearrangement links TRBV27 to TRBJ2-5; D gene ambiguous. The germline gives CDR1 MNHEY, CDR2 SMNVEV (reference sequence). The CDR3 covers 13 residues. Trimming removed 4 bases from V and 4 bases from J, with 10 bases in between. The chain's CDR3 is CASSSIPPETQYF. CDR3 sequence (DNA): TGTGCCAGCAGTTCAATACCCCCAGAGACCCAGTACTTC.

In this sample, this clonotype turned up a few times. V gene TRBV9 combines with J gene TRBJ1-1; the match to TRBD1 covers 7 bases. In germline, CDR1 is SGDLS, CDR2 YYNGEE. The CDR3 totals 15 residues. The V and J ends lost 6 bases and 0 bases, in that order; junction bases with no gene match: 8. In DNA, the CDR3 is TGTGCCAGCACCAGAGGGGGCCGAATGAACACTGAAGCTTTCTTT. This translates into CASTRGGRMNTEAFF. The full variable domain, completed using reference TRBV9 and TRBJ1-1, is DSGVTQTPKHLITATGQRVTLRCSPRSGDLSVYWYQQSLDQGLQFLIQYYNGEERAKGNILERFSAQQFPDLHSELNLSSLELGDSALYFCASTRGGRMNTEAFFGQGTRLTVV.

V usage is TRBV4-2 and J usage is TRBJ2-6; no clear D. The CDR3 has 15 residues. Germline values: CDR1 LGHNA, CDR2 YNFKEQ. V was pared by 0 bases and J by 1 base, with 4 bases between. For the CDR3, the DNA is TGTGCCAGCAGCCAAGATCTTTCTGGGGCCAACGTCCTGACTTTC. It specifies CASSQDLSGANVLTF.

The J gene is TRBJ2-3, the V gene TRBV29-1, with D unresolved. V was cut by 2 bases and J by 5 bases, with 11 bases left in between. The CDR3 is 13 amino acids. Germline V gene sequence: CDR1 SQVTM, CDR2 ANQGSEA. This chain's CDR3 is CSVELIPGDTQYF. The CDR3 nucleotides are TGCAGCGTTGAATTGATTCCTGGAGATACGCAGTATTTT.

CDR3 loop: CASSHEAFRTGGDTQYF. CDR3 DNA sequence: TGTGCCAGCAGCCACGAGGCTTTCCGCACAGGAGGAGATACGCAGTATTTT. The chain has TRBV3-1 and TRBJ2-3, with D perhaps given as TRBD1 or TRBD2 (5 bases each). CDR1 is LGHDT and CDR2 is YNNKEL in the germline V gene (reference sequence). The CDR3 consists of 17 residues. The V end lost 3 bases, the J end lost 5 bases, and 21 bases lay between the germline ends.

There are many counts of this clonotype. The chain combines TRBV29-1 with TRBJ2-3; 9 bases fit TRBD2. Trimming took 3 bases from V and 5 from J; bases not matched to a gene: 3. This CDR3 is built from 13 residues. Germline CDR1 reads SQVTM; CDR2 reads ANQGSEA. The CDR3 here is CSVDASGEDTQYF. CDR3 coding DNA: TGCAGCGTTGATGCTAGCGGGGAAGATACGCAGTATTTT.

This clonotype was counted only a few times. The gene calls are TRBV7-8 and TRBJ2-3; 12 bases match TRBD2. V was clipped by 2 bases and J by 2 bases; unmatched bases: 5. Per the germline V gene, CDR1 is SGHVS and CDR2 is FQNEAQ. This CDR3 contains 17 residues. Here the CDR3 reads CASSLPLAGGYTDTQYF. The CDR3 coding sequence is TGTGCCAGCAGCTTACCACTAGCGGGGGGTTACACAGATACGCAGTATTTT.

The CDR3: CASSERPGTGDDNYGYTF. Here the CDR3 DNA reads TGTGCCAGCAGTGAGAGACCGGGGACAGGGGACGACAACTATGGCTACACCTTC. This chain joins TRBV25-1 and TRBJ1-2, with 10 bases lining up with TRBD1. Looked up from germline, CDR1 is MGHDK and CDR2 is SYGVNS. The length of the CDR3 is 18 residues. V trimming: 3 bases; J trimming: 2 bases; junction bases outside the gene matches: 12.